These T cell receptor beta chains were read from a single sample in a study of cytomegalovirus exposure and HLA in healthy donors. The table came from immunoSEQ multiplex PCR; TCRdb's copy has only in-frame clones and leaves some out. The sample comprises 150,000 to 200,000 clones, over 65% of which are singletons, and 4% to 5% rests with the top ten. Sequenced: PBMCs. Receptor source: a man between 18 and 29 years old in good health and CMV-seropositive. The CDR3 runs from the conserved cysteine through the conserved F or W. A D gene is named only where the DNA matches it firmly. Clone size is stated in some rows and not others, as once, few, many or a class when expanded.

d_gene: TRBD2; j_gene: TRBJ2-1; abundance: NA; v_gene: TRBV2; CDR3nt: TGTGCCAGCAGCGGCAAGACTAGCGGGGGGGCCTCCTACAATGAGCAGTTCTTC; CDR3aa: CASSGKTSGGASYNEQFF
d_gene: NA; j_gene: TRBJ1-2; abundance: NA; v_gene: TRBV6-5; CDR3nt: TGTGCCAGCAGCTCCTCGGGGGCTAACTATGGCTACACCTTC; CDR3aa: CASSSSGANYGYTF
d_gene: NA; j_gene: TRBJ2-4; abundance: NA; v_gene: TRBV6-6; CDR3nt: TGTGCCAGCAGTTCCTCCGAGGAAAACATTCAGTACTTC; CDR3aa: CASSSSEENIQYF
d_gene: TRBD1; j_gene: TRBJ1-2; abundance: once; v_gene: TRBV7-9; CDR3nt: TGTGCCAGCAGCTCTGCGACAGGGAGCTATGGCTACACCTTC; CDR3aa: CASSSATGSYGYTF
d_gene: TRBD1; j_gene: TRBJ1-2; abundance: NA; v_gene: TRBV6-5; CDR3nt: TGTGCCAGCAGGCCCATACAGGGGAGAGGCTACACCTTC; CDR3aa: CASRPIQGRGYTF
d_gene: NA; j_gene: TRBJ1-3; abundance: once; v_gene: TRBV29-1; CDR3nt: TGCAGCGTTTCTAGTAACTTTCCAGGAGGCAACGGAAACACCATATATTTT; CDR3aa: CSVSSNFPGGNGNTIYF
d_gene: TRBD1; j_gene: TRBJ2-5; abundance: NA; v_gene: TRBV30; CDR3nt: TGTGCCTGGAGGGGCGTGGGGACAGGTATGGAGACCCAGTACTTC; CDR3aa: CAWRGVGTGMETQYF
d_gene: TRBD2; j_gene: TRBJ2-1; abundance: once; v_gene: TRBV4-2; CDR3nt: TGTGCCAGCGGTCGGACTAGAGATAGTGAGCAGTTCTTC; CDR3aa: CASGRTRDSEQFF
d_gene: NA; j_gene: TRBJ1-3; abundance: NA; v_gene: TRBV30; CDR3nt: TGTGCCTGGAGTGTACAATTATTCTCTGGAAACACCATATATTTT; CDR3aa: CAWSVQLFSGNTIYF
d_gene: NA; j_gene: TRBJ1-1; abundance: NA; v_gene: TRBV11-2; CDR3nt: TGTGCCAGCAGCTTAGATGTATGGGGAGGGGGTGGCATGGACACTGAAGCTTTCTTT; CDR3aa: CASSLDVWGGGGMDTEAFF
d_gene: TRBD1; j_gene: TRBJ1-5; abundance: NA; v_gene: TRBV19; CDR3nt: TGTGCCAGTAGTATTTCAGGGGGCCTTGGGCCCCAGCATTTT; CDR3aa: CASSISGGLGPQHF
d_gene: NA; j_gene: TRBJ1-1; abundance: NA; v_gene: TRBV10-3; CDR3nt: TGTGCCATCAGTGAGAATCAAAACACTGAAGCTTTCTTT; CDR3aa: CAISENQNTEAFF
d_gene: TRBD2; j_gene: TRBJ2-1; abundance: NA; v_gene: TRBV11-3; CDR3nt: TGTGCCAGCAGCTTAGGAGCGGGAGGGTCAAATGAGCAGTTCTTC; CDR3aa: CASSLGAGGSNEQFF
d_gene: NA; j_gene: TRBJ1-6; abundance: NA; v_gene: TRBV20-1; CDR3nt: TGCAGTGCTAGGGACACCCACTTCCACTTT; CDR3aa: CSARDTHFHF
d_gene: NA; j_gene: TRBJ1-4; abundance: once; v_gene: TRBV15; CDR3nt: TGTGCCACCAGCGGCGGGGGGCAGCCTCAAAATGAAAAACTGTTTTTT; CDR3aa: CATSGGGQPQNEKLFF
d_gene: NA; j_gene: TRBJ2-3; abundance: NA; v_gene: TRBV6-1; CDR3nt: TGTGCCAGCAGTGTCCAGGCAAACACAGATACGCAGTATTTT; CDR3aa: CASSVQANTDTQYF
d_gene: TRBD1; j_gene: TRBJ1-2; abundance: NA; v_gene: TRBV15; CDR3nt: TGTGCCACCAGCGGAGGAGGACAGGGAGAAGGATACACCTTC; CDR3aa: CATSGGGQGEGYTF
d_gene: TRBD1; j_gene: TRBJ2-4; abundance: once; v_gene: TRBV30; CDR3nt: TGTGCCTGGAGTGCCGGACAGGGTGCCAAAAACATTCAGTACTTC; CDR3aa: CAWSAGQGAKNIQYF
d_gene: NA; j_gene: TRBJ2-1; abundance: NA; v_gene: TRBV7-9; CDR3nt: TGTGCCAGCAGCGGGGGGTACAATGAGCAGTTCTTC; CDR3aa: CASSGGYNEQFF
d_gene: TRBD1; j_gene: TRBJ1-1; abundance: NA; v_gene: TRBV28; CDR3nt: TGTGCCAGCAACTACCCGGACAGGGGAGCTTTCTTT; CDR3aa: CASNYPDRGAFF
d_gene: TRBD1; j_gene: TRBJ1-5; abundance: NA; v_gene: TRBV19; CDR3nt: TGTGCCAGCGGACCCCGACAGGGTACCAATCAGCCCCAGCATTTT; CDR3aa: CASGPRQGTNQPQHF
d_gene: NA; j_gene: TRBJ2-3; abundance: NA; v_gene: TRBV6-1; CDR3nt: TGTGCCAGCAGTGAAAGAAGGGGGGGGCAGGAAGATACGCAGTATTTT; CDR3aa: CASSERRGGQEDTQYF
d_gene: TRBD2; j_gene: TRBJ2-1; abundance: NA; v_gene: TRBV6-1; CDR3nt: TGTGCCAGCAGTCTTAGGCGGGGGTACAATGAGCAGTTCTTC; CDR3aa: CASSLRRGYNEQFF
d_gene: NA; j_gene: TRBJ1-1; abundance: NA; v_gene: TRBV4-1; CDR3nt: TGCGCCAGCAGCCAAGTAAGTAGCGTGGCATCAGCTTTCTTT; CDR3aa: CASSQVSSVASAFF
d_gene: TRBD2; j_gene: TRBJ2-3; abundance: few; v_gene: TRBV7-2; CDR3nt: TGTGCCAGCAGCTTAAAGGGGCGGGGACTAGCCCCCACAGATACGCAGTATTTT; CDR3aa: CASSLKGRGLAPTDTQYF
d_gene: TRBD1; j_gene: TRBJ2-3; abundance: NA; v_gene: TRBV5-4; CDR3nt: TGTGCCAGCAGCCCCTTCCGGGACAGGGTTTTAGATACGCAGTATTTT; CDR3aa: CASSPFRDRVLDTQYF
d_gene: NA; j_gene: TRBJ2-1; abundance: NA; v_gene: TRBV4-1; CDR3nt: TGCGCCAGCAGCCAACCGGGGAGCTCCTACAATGAGCAGTTCTTC; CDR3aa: CASSQPGSSYNEQFF
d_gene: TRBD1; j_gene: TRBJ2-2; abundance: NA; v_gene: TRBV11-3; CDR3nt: TGTGCCAGCAGCTTAAACAGGGGAAACACCGGGGAGCTGTTTTTT; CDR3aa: CASSLNRGNTGELFF
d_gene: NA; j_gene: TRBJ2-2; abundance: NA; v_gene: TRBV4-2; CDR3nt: TGTGCCAGCAGCCAAGAATCAGTCAGGGCTAACACCGGGGAGCTGTTTTTT; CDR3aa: CASSQESVRANTGELFF
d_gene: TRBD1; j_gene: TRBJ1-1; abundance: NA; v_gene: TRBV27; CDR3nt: TGTGCCAGCAGTTGGGGGACAGGCACCCACACTGAAGCTTTCTTT; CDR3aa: CASSWGTGTHTEAFF
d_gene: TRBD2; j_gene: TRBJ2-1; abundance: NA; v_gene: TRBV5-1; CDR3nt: TGCGCCAGCAGCTTGGGGGCTCGGACTAGCGGGTCGAATGAGCAGTTCTTC; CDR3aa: CASSLGARTSGSNEQFF
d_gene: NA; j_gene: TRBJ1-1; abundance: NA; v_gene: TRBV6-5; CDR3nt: TGTGCCAGCACCTCGTCGACCGCGCGGGTTGCTTTCTTT; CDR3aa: CASTSSTARVAFF
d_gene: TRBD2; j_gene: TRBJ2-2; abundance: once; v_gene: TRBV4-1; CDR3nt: TGCGCCAGCAGCCAAGGACTAGCGAAATCGAACACCGGGGAGCTGTTTTTT; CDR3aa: CASSQGLAKSNTGELFF